Below, 30 T cell receptor beta chains from the same sample are listed, as sequenced in a study of shared clonotypes between healthy human individuals. Some clones are missing from TCRdb's copy, which holds only in-frame ones; the method was immunoSEQ multiplex PCR. The table lists a few million clones, around nine tenths of them singletons. The specimen sequenced was naive CD4+ T cells sorted from blood. Subset: CD45RA+ positively selected. These receptors all come from a man between 18 and 29 years old in good health.

The chain joins TRBV27 to TRBJ1-2; D is undetermined. There are 13 residues in the CDR3. Germline V CDR1 and CDR2: MNHEY, SMNVEV (reference sequence). V was trimmed by 5 bases and J by 4 bases, leaving 11 bases between them. For the CDR3, the DNA is TGTGCCAGCAGTATGGACGGACCCTATGGCTACACCTTC. It codes for CASSMDGPYGYTF.

The CDR3 region is CASSLTGYQPQHF. CDR3 sequence (DNA): TGTGCCAGCAGCTTGACGGGGTATCAGCCCCAGCATTTT. V gene TRBV7-2 combines with J gene TRBJ1-5; D not certain. The CDR3 spans 13 residues. CDR1 SGHTA and CDR2 FQGNSA come from the germline V gene. Trimming took off 3 bases at V and 5 bases at J, with 8 bases between the two ends.

Note on this clone: Different DNA sequences within this sample yield the same CDR3. The J gene is TRBJ1-5, the V gene TRBV19; tentative D call: TRBD1 (6 bases). CDR3 length: 14 residues. Between the trimmed V and J ends, which lost 3 bases and 7 bases, there was a span of 13 bases. Germline CDR1 LNHDA, CDR2 SQIVND (reference sequence). CDR3 DNA: TGTGCCAGTAGTATTGACGGGGGCGGACAGCCCCAGCATTTT. The encoded protein is CASSIDGGGQPQHF.

Regarding this clone: Other DNA variants within this sample encode the same CDR3. This chain joins TRBV18 and TRBJ2-7; D might be TRBD2 (6 bases). The CDR3 totals 13 residues. Germline V gene data show CDR1 as KGHSH and CDR2 as LQKENI. V was clipped by 3 bases and J by 6 bases, with 12 bases between them. CDR3 in amino acids: CASSPPGGGEQYF. Here the CDR3 DNA reads TGTGCCAGCTCACCGCCTGGGGGAGGCGAGCAGTACTTC.

The rearrangement links TRBV7-9 to TRBJ1-2; D not certain. Germline V gene lookup returns CDR1 SEHNR and CDR2 FQNEAQ (reference sequence). Trimming pared 5 bases from V and 2 bases from J, leaving 9 bases between. The CDR3 has 13 amino acids. In DNA, the CDR3 is TGTGCCAGCAGCCCATCTGGAAACTATGGCTACACCTTC. Translating gives CASSPSGNYGYTF.

The chain combines TRBV7-9 with TRBJ2-7; D is unresolved. V was trimmed by 4 bases and J by 0 bases, leaving 7 bases between them. Germline CDR1 is SEHNR and CDR2 is FQNEAQ (reference sequence). The CDR3 consists of 13 residues. DNA for the CDR3: TGTGCCAGCAGCTCCGGGCCCTCCTACGAGCAGTACTTC. Translation: CASSSGPSYEQYF.

This sequence joins TRBV5-1 and TRBJ2-3; 9 nucleotides line up with TRBD1. The V and J ends lost 4 bases and 4 bases, in that order; junction bases with no gene match: 10. The germline CDR1 and CDR2 sequences are SGHRS and YFSETQ. This CDR3 contains 16 residues. The DNA for the CDR3 is TGCGCCAGCAGCCAAATCCCGGGACAGGGCGCAGATACGCAGTATTTT. It specifies CASSQIPGQGADTQYF.

The J gene is TRBJ2-5, the V gene TRBV6-1, with D possibly matching TRBD1 (6 bases). Looked up from germline, CDR1 is MNHNS and CDR2 is SASEGT. The CDR3 consists of 14 residues. V shed 5 bases and J shed 5 bases, with 15 bases lying between them. DNA for the CDR3: TGTGCCAGCAGTCCCTCGGGCAGGGGTGAGACCCAGTACTTC. Translation gives CASSPSGRGETQYF.

The chain carries TRBV18 and TRBJ1-1, with D unclear. Germline V lookup: CDR1 KGHSH, CDR2 LQKENI. The CDR3 sequence is 15 residues long. Trimming shortened V by 2 bases and J by 0 bases, and 10 bases separated the two germline ends. In DNA, the CDR3 is TGTGCCAGCTCACCAATTGACGGCATGAACACTGAAGCTTTCTTT. Translated, it gives CASSPIDGMNTEAFF. The whole variable domain, filled in from reference TRBV18 and TRBJ1-1, reads NAGVMQNPRHLVRRRGQEARLRCSPMKGHSHVYWYRQLPEEGLKFMVYLQKENIIDESGMPKERFSAEFPKEGPSILRIQQVVRGDSAAYFCASSPIDGMNTEAFFGQGTRLTVV.

The V gene is TRBV6-5, the J gene TRBJ2-5, with a weak D call TRBD2 (5 bases). CDR1 and CDR2 (germline): MNHEY, SVGAGI. The CDR3 loop spans 12 amino acids. V was trimmed by 7 bases and J by 3 bases, leaving 9 bases between them. CDR3 in amino acids: CASTGDKETQYF. The CDR3 coding sequence is TGTGCCAGCACCGGGGATAAAGAGACCCAGTACTTC.

The chain carries TRBV12-5 and TRBJ2-1, with D hard to call. The CDR3 is 11 amino acids. Germline CDR1 reads LGHNT; CDR2 reads FRNRAP. Trimming took off 5 bases at V and 12 bases at J, with 11 bases between the two ends. CDR3 in amino acids: CASGLGRGQFF. DNA for the CDR3: TGTGCTAGTGGTCTCGGCCGAGGGCAGTTCTTC.

This clone is a singleton in its sample. The chain's CDR3 is CASSQPRFNEKLFF. The CDR3 DNA sequence: TGCGCCAGCAGTCAACCCCGATTTAATGAAAAACTGTTTTTT. This sequence joins TRBV4-1 and TRBJ1-4; D gene uncertain. Germline loops: CDR1 MGHRA, CDR2 YSYEKL. The CDR3 runs to 14 residues. Trimming cost V 6 bases and J 4 bases, with 12 bases left between them.

V and J are TRBV2 and TRBJ2-2, with 10 bases aligning to TRBD1. Germline V CDR1 and CDR2: SNHLY, FYNNEI. V was pared by 5 bases and J by 7 bases, with 7 bases of the junction left unmatched. This CDR3 is built from 15 residues. CDR3 nucleotides: TGTGCCAGCAGTTCTGACAGGGGGCGCGTCGGGGAGCTGTTTTTT. It codes for CASSSDRGRVGELFF. The full variable domain, with the rest looked up from reference TRBV2 and TRBJ2-2, is EPEVTQTPSHQVTQMGQEVILRCVPISNHLYFYWYRQILGQKVEFLVSFYNNEISEKSEIFDDQFSVERPDGSNFTLKIRSTKLEDSAMYFCASSSDRGRVGELFFGEGSRLTVL.

V gene TRBV19 combines with J gene TRBJ2-5; D is unclear. Germline V gives CDR1 LNHDA, CDR2 SQIVND (reference sequence). The CDR3 is 14 amino acids. Trimming stripped 6 bases from V and 6 bases from J, with 17 bases between. The CDR3 DNA is TGTGCCAGTAGGGATGACAAGGGAAGGAAGACCCAGTACTTC. The encoded protein is CASRDDKGRKTQYF.

The V call is TRBV7-2, the J call TRBJ2-2, with D unclear. V was cut by 0 bases and J by 3 bases, with 8 bases left in between. CDR1 SGHTA and CDR2 FQGNSA come from the germline V gene. CDR3 length equals 15 residues. The CDR3 spells CASSLASRYTGELFF. As DNA, the CDR3 is TGTGCCAGCAGCTTAGCAAGCAGATACACCGGGGAGCTGTTTTTT.

The chain joins TRBV30 to TRBJ2-5; 14 bases map to TRBD2. V dropped 4 bases and J dropped 4; count of bases not matched to a gene: 5. This CDR3 comprises 15 residues. Germline CDR1 GTSNPN, CDR2 SVGIG (reference sequence). In DNA form, the CDR3 reads TGTGCCTGGAAATTTGGGACTAGCGGGGGAGAGACCCAGTACTTC. The encoded protein is CAWKFGTSGGETQYF.

This chain uses TRBV6-1 with TRBJ1-4; D unresolved. CDR1 and CDR2 from the germline V gene are MNHNS and SASEGT. The V and J ends lost 3 bases and 4 bases respectively, with 12 bases between them. The CDR3 spans 15 residues. This CDR3 is CASSEILRGNEKLFF. CDR3 DNA: TGTGCCAGCAGTGAGATTTTACGGGGTAATGAAAAACTGTTTTTT.

V and J are TRBV7-2 and TRBJ2-3; D might be TRBD2 (6 bases). The CDR3 extends over 14 amino acids. CDR1 and CDR2 from the germline V gene are SGHTA and FQGNSA. The V end was cut by 3 bases, the J end by 5 bases, with 12 bases between. CDR3 loop: CASSLSGGVDTQYF. Here the CDR3 DNA reads TGTGCCAGCAGCTTGTCCGGGGGTGTAGATACGCAGTATTTT. Supplemented by reference TRBV7-2 and TRBJ2-3, the full variable domain reads GAGVSQSPSNKVTEKGKDVELRCDPISGHTALYWYRQSLGQGLEFLIYFQGNSAPDKSGLPSDRFSAERTGGSVSTLTIQRTQQEDSAVYLCASSLSGGVDTQYFGPGTRLTVL.

The chain couples TRBV9 to TRBJ2-7; possible D gene TRBD1, 5 bases. The germline gives CDR1 SGDLS, CDR2 YYNGEE. This CDR3 has 15 amino acids. V lost 0 bases, J lost 0 bases, and 10 bases lay in between. CDR3 bases: TGTGCCAGCAGCGTAGGAGACACAGGCTCCTACGAGCAGTACTTC. It codes for CASSVGDTGSYEQYF.

V is TRBV5-1 and J is TRBJ2-7; no reliable D call. The CDR3 length is 12 residues. V lost 4 bases to trimming and J lost 3 bases, with 8 bases between them. CDR1 SGHRS and CDR2 YFSETQ come from the germline V gene. The CDR3 reads CASSADLYEQYF. In DNA, the CDR3 is TGCGCCAGCAGCGCGGACCTCTACGAGCAGTACTTC.

The chain recombines TRBV5-5 with TRBJ1-5, with D unresolved. This CDR3 contains 13 residues. Germline V gene data show CDR1 as SGHKS and CDR2 as YYEKEE (reference sequence). Trimming removed 0 bases from V and 6 bases from J, with 7 bases in between. The CDR3 DNA reads TGTGCCAGCAGCTTGGGGGTTAGTCAGCCCCAGCATTTT. Protein sequence: CASSLGVSQPQHF.

CDR3 DNA sequence: TGTGCCAGCAGCTCCGCCGGGACAGAGAATGAAAAACTGTTTTTT. As protein: CASSSAGTENEKLFF. The chain links TRBV5-6 to TRBJ1-4, with 7 positions matching TRBD1. This CDR3 has 15 residues. The germline V gene has CDR1 SGHDT and CDR2 YYEEEE. Losses at the gene ends were 3 bases for V and 5 bases for J; bases not matched to a gene: 7.

The genes are TRBV5-1 and TRBJ2-5; 11 bases map to TRBD1. The CDR3 consists of 13 residues. V was pared by 0 bases and J by 11 bases, with 3 bases of the junction left unmatched. Germline CDR1 and CDR2: SGHRS and YFSETQ. The CDR3 protein is CASSLDGTGGQYF. The CDR3 DNA sequence: TGCGCCAGCAGCTTGGATGGGACAGGGGGGCAGTACTTC.

The V call is TRBV11-2, the J call TRBJ1-4, with D unresolved. The germline V gene encodes CDR1 SGHAT and CDR2 FQNNGV. V was trimmed by 5 bases and J by 4 bases, leaving 17 bases between them. The CDR3 sequence is 16 residues long. The CDR3 loop reads CASSPRSRVGNEKLFF. CDR3 coding DNA: TGTGCCAGCAGCCCTCGAAGTAGGGTGGGTAATGAAAAACTGTTTTTT.

This chain uses TRBV30 with TRBJ1-2; 7 positions match TRBD1. From germline, CDR1 is GTSNPN and CDR2 SVGIG (reference sequence). The CDR3 is 16 residues long. The V segment lost 3 bases and the J segment 2 bases; nucleotides outside the gene matches: 12. The CDR3 sequence is CAWSKKTGATNYGYTF. DNA for the CDR3: TGTGCCTGGAGCAAAAAAACAGGGGCAACGAACTATGGCTACACCTTC.

This chain uses TRBV5-6 with TRBJ2-4; D perhaps matches TRBD1 (5 bases). V lost 0 bases to trimming and J lost 13 bases, with 14 bases between them. This CDR3 has 13 residues. Germline CDR1 is SGHDT and CDR2 is YYEEEE. CDR3 sequence reads: CASSLERLGQQYF. In DNA form, the CDR3 reads TGTGCCAGCAGCTTGGAACGGCTAGGACAACAGTACTTC.

The genes are TRBV7-2 and TRBJ2-3; D gene uncertain. V lost 6 bases and J 11 bases, leaving 15 bases between the germline ends. CDR3 length equals 12 residues. Per germline, CDR1 SGHTA and CDR2 FQGNSA. The CDR3 DNA reads TGTGCCAGCAGTCCGCAAAAGGATGGGCAGTATTTT. Protein: CASSPQKDGQYF.

V gene TRBV18 combines with J gene TRBJ2-5; perhaps TRBD2 as D (7 bases). The CDR3 is 15 amino acids. Germline CDR1 and CDR2: KGHSH and LQKENI. V lost 0 bases to trimming and J lost 4 bases, with 12 bases between them. Here the CDR3 reads CASSPPNREGETQYF. The CDR3 DNA reads TGTGCCAGCTCACCACCCAACAGGGAGGGAGAGACCCAGTACTTC.

On this clone: The junction and the germline gene differ at one end; a read error may be behind it. This sequence joins TRBV7-2 and TRBJ2-5, with D unresolved. The CDR3 spans 13 residues. The germline V gene has CDR1 SGHTA and CDR2 FQGNSA. CDR3 loop: CVSSLVRQETQYF. CDR3 DNA: TGTGTCAGCAGCTTAGTCAGGCAAGAGACCCAGTACTTC. Full variable domain (missing parts from reference TRBV7-2 and TRBJ2-5): GAGVSQSPSNKVTEKGKDVELRCDPISGHTALYWYRQSLGQGLEFLIYFQGNSAPDKSGLPSDRFSAERTGGSVSTLTIQRTQQEDSAVYLCVSSLVRQETQYFGPGTRLLVL.

This chain uses TRBV19 with TRBJ1-2; D perhaps matches TRBD1 (5 bases). With 6 bases removed from V and 0 bases from J, the gap between germline ends came to 8 bases. CDR1 is LNHDA and CDR2 is SQIVND in the germline V gene (reference sequence). The CDR3 consists of 13 residues. This chain's CDR3 is CASRTDSNYGYTF. CDR3 nucleotides: TGTGCCAGTAGGACAGATTCTAACTATGGCTACACCTTC. Together with reference TRBV19 and TRBJ1-2, the CDR3 gives the full variable domain: DGGITQSPKYLFRKEGQNVTLSCEQNLNHDAMYWYRQDPGQGLRLIYYSQIVNDFQKGDIAEGYSVSREKKESFPLTVTSAQKNPTAFYLCASRTDSNYGYTFGSGTRLTVV.